This TCR beta chain was profiled in a study of T cell changes during pregnancy in multiple sclerosis (dated by TCRdb to about 2019). In the study overall: Changes in the T cell repertoire over the course of pregnancy were examined in this study in women with multiple sclerosis.

Turning to this clone: Its target antigen remains unknown. One base away there is no much larger clone; base qualities are not given.

Libraries were constructed by the immunoSEQ multiplex PCR assay. TCRdb retrieved this table from immuneACCESS and kept in-frame rearrangements only. Not all clones are present; in checked studies, unresolved V genes account for under half, and no reason is known for the remainder. The sample table holds tens of thousands of clones, of which 85% to 95% were seen once. The ten largest make up around 0.6% of the sample. Based on the germline V gene, the CDR1 and CDR2 sequences are ENHRY and SYGVKD. The CDR3 holds 18 amino acids from the cysteine to the phenylalanine. The sequence is cut down to CDR3 DNA, 54 bases in frame from base 1. V is pruned by 2 bases and J by 7 bases, leaving 19 bases of the junction without a gene match.

The TCR sequence derives from a female donor with multiple sclerosis, enrolled in a pregnancy study. Sequencing used CD4+ T cells from peripheral blood mononuclear cells, obtained in the second trimester of pregnancy. The chain couples TRBV10-3 to TRBJ2-7; the central 8 bases match TRBD2. The nucleotides read TGTGCCATCAGTGAGCGGATGAATAGCGTGGCAGGCGGGAGGGAGCAGTACTTC. Translated, it reads CAISERMNSVAGGREQYF.